The 28 T cell receptor beta chains listed next were all sequenced from one sample in a study of vaccination effects on CD4 cells after COVID-19. ViraFEST expansion of antigen-specific CD4+ T cells with viral peptide pools preceded sequencing. Culture proceeded for about 11 days, and CD4+ T cells were then isolated. BNT162b2 vaccine or mRNA-1273 vaccine was given to participants in two doses. Using immunoSEQ multiplex PCR, the repertoire was profiled, and TCRdb retains in-frame clones only, with some absent. This sample has tens of thousands of clones, with around 77% found just once. Their recognized antigens are unknown. The material sequenced was CD4+ T cells from PBMCs cultured with HCoV-229E spike peptides, taken after COVID-19 vaccination. The receptors shown here come from a human donor who received a COVID-19 vaccine.

V is TRBV11-2 and J is TRBJ1-6; the match to TRBD1 covers 8 bases. The CDR3 has 15 amino acids. Germline lookup yields CDR1 SGHAT and CDR2 FQNNGV. After removal of 2 bases from V and 7 bases from J, the junction contained 4 bases not matched to a gene. The CDR3 DNA sequence: TGTGCCAGCAGCTTACGGACAGGGCCCAATTCACCCCTCCACTTT. Its protein is CASSLRTGPNSPLHF.

V is TRBV25-1 and J is TRBJ2-7, with TRBD2 matching over 10 bases. The germline V gene encodes CDR1 MGHDK and CDR2 SYGVNS. This CDR3 region has 13 residues. V shed 4 bases, J shed 4 bases, and the junction held 1 base outside the gene matches. CDR3 nucleotide sequence: TGTGCCAGCAGTGTAGCGGGAGGTTACGAGCAGTACTTC. The encoded protein is CASSVAGGYEQYF.

This rearrangement joins TRBV3-1 (or the pseudogene TRBV3-2) to TRBJ2-5; possible D gene TRBD1, 5 bases. Germline V gene lookup returns CDR1 LGHDT and CDR2 YNNKEL (reference sequence). V gave up 2 bases and J gave up 2 bases, with 15 bases separating them. The CDR3 is 16 residues long. The CDR3 spells CASSQRFRQGQETQYF. In DNA, the CDR3 is TGTGCCAGCAGCCAAAGATTTCGGCAGGGTCAAGAGACCCAGTACTTC.

The chain joins TRBV6-5 to TRBJ2-5; a possible D gene is TRBD2 (5 bases). V was pared by 6 bases and J by 5 bases, with 16 bases between. Germline assignment: CDR1 MNHEY and CDR2 SVGAGI. This CDR3 region has 14 residues. The CDR3 is CASSHGENTETQYF. For the CDR3, the DNA is TGTGCCAGCAGCCACGGGGAAAATACGGAGACCCAGTACTTC.

This clone was recorded a few times. V gene TRBV7-9 combines with J gene TRBJ2-4, with TRBD2 matching over 12 bases. J gave up 12 bases and V 5 bases, and 8 bases lay outside the gene matches. Looked up from germline, CDR1 is SEHNR and CDR2 is FQNEAQ (reference sequence). The CDR3 sequence is 14 residues long. In DNA, the CDR3 is TGTGCCAGCAGCCCTAGCGGGGGGGCAGGTTCTCAGTACTTC. Its protein is CASSPSGGAGSQYF.

The chain uses TRBV11-2 and TRBJ2-7; possibly TRBD2 for D (5 bases). With 1 base removed from V and 4 bases from J, the gap between germline ends came to 14 bases. CDR3 length: 15 residues. The germline gives CDR1 SGHAT, CDR2 FQNNGV. The CDR3 is CASSLAYETGYEQYF. CDR3 nucleotides: TGTGCCAGCAGCTTAGCCTACGAGACGGGGTACGAGCAGTACTTC.

The rearrangement joins TRBV5-5 to TRBJ2-2, with TRBD1 matching 7 bases. In germline, CDR1 is SGHKS, CDR2 YYEKEE (reference sequence). Unmatched junction bases numbered 7, after V lost 4 bases and J lost 1 base. The CDR3 is 16 residues long. The CDR3 loop is CASSPRQGRNTGELFF. CDR3 nucleotide sequence: TGTGCCAGCAGCCCAAGACAGGGCCGGAACACCGGGGAGCTGTTTTTT.

This sequence joins TRBV3-1 (or the pseudogene TRBV3-2) and TRBJ1-2, with a weak D call TRBD1 (5 bases). The CDR3 spans 15 residues. Germline CDR1 reads LGHDT; CDR2 reads YNNKEL (reference sequence). Trimming pared 0 bases from V and 8 bases from J, leaving 16 bases between. The CDR3 loop reads CASSQDGGVPGGYTF. CDR3 nucleotides: TGTGCCAGCAGCCAAGATGGAGGGGTACCGGGGGGCTACACCTTC.

This rearrangement joins TRBV11-2 to TRBJ2-5; 11 bases match TRBD2. V gave up 1 base and J gave up 5 bases; unmatched junction bases: 12. The germline V gene has CDR1 SGHAT and CDR2 FQNNGV. The CDR3 has 18 amino acids. The CDR3 loop reads CASSLVGLAGGPLETQYF. DNA for the CDR3: TGTGCCAGCAGCTTAGTGGGTTTAGCGGGAGGGCCATTGGAGACCCAGTACTTC.

The table lists this clone with a few counts. This sequence joins TRBV7-8 and TRBJ1-2; 7 nucleotides agree with TRBD1. The CDR3 spans 14 residues. V shed 4 bases, J shed 4 bases, and the junction held 6 bases outside the gene matches. Looked up from germline, CDR1 is SGHVS and CDR2 is FQNEAQ. The CDR3: CASSSRQGGYGYTF. The CDR3 nucleotides read TGTGCCAGCAGCTCCCGACAGGGAGGCTATGGCTACACCTTC.

The chain combines TRBV7-9 with TRBJ1-5; D is perhaps TRBD1 (6 bases). Germline V CDR1 and CDR2: SEHNR, FQNEAQ (reference sequence). V was pared by 1 base and J by 6 bases, with 16 bases between. The CDR3 is 16 residues long. The CDR3, as DNA: TGTGCCAGCAGCTTAGTCGGTTCAGGGGCGGCTCAGCCCCAGCATTTT. Translating gives CASSLVGSGAAQPQHF.

The sample holds one count of this clone. The rearrangement uses TRBV5-6 and TRBJ1-3, with no clear D. Trimming stripped 4 bases from V and 0 bases from J, with 14 bases between. This CDR3 spans 16 amino acids. Germline V gene data show CDR1 as SGHDT and CDR2 as YYEEEE. The CDR3 reads CASSPTIGHSGNTIYF. The CDR3 bases are TGTGCCAGCAGCCCGACTATTGGGCACTCTGGAAACACCATATATTTT.

CDR3 region: CASSFAGGGSTDTQYF. The CDR3 DNA sequence: TGTGCCAGCAGTTTCGCAGGGGGCGGTAGCACAGATACGCAGTATTTT. The chain uses TRBV5-6 and TRBJ2-3; 8 positions agree with TRBD1. The CDR3 is 16 amino acids. Germline values: CDR1 SGHDT, CDR2 YYEEEE. The junction had 8 bases not matched to a gene; V was cut back by 5 bases and J by 0 bases.

The rearrangement uses TRBV5-4 and TRBJ2-7, with D unresolved. V was cut by 3 bases and J by 3 bases, with 4 bases left in between. The CDR3 consists of 11 residues. Germline V gives CDR1 SGHNT, CDR2 YYREEE (reference sequence). The CDR3 loop is CASSYNYEQYF. The CDR3 nucleotides read TGTGCCAGCAGCTATAACTACGAGCAGTACTTC.

The chain has TRBV5-1 and TRBJ2-1, with a tentative D call TRBD2 (6 bases). This CDR3 is 14 amino acids long. V was pared by 2 bases and J by 3 bases, with 9 bases between. Germline assignment: CDR1 SGHRS and CDR2 YFSETQ. The CDR3 coding sequence is TGCGCCAGCAGCTTAATGACTAGCTACAATGAGCAGTTCTTC. It encodes CASSLMTSYNEQFF.

The chain has TRBV18 and TRBJ2-3; D might be TRBD2 (7 bases). V was cut by 3 bases and J by 4 bases, with 17 bases left in between. The CDR3 totals 16 residues. Per the germline V gene, CDR1 is KGHSH and CDR2 is LQKENI. Written as DNA, the CDR3 is TGTGCCAGCTCACCTGTCGGGGGGCCGGCCCCAGATACGCAGTATTTT. Protein product: CASSPVGGPAPDTQYF.

This clone was seen once. CDR3 coding DNA: TGTGCCAGCGAGACAGGGTCGAACACTGAAGCTTTCTTT. Encoded protein: CASETGSNTEAFF. V gene TRBV6-5 combines with J gene TRBJ1-1, with 7 bases lining up with TRBD1. J lost 1 base, V lost 8 bases, and 4 bases had no gene match. Germline V gene lookup returns CDR1 MNHEY and CDR2 SVGAGI. The CDR3 spans 13 residues.

The J gene is TRBJ1-2, the V gene TRBV3-1 (or the pseudogene TRBV3-2), with D possibly being TRBD1 (5 bases). The CDR3 has 13 residues. Germline V CDR1 and CDR2: LGHDT, YNNKEL (reference sequence). V lost 5 bases and J 4 bases, leaving 11 bases between the germline ends. CDR3 residues: CASSEGPFYGYTF. In DNA form, the CDR3 reads TGTGCCAGCAGCGAGGGACCCTTCTATGGCTACACCTTC.

The rearrangement links TRBV6-2 or TRBV6-3 to TRBJ1-5; weak D call: TRBD1 (6 bases). CDR3 length equals 14 residues. Germline V gene lookup returns CDR1 MNHEY and CDR2 SVGEGT. The V end lost 4 bases, the J end lost 6 bases, and 13 bases lay between the germline ends. This CDR3 reads CASSSVGARQPQHF. The DNA for the CDR3 is TGTGCCAGCAGTTCAGTGGGGGCGCGTCAGCCCCAGCATTTT.

The V and J genes are TRBV3-1 (or the pseudogene TRBV3-2) and TRBJ2-1, with unresolved D. Germline CDR1 reads LGHDT; CDR2 reads YNNKEL (reference sequence). Trimming removed 4 bases at V and 5 bases at J, with 3 bases between. The CDR3 runs to 11 residues. The CDR3 region has the DNA TGTGCCAGCAGCCGGAACAATGAGCAGTTCTTC. Translation gives CASSRNNEQFF.

V and J are TRBV3-1 (or the pseudogene TRBV3-2) and TRBJ2-7, with D hard to call. Germline V lookup: CDR1 LGHDT, CDR2 YNNKEL (reference sequence). This CDR3 has 15 residues. V gave up 0 bases and J gave up 4 bases, with 13 bases separating them. Here the CDR3 reads CASSQDFLARYEQYF. The CDR3, as DNA: TGTGCCAGCAGCCAAGATTTCTTGGCCAGGTACGAGCAGTACTTC.

The rearrangement uses TRBV3-1 (or the pseudogene TRBV3-2) and TRBJ2-1; D unclear. V was clipped by 2 bases and J by 4 bases, with 3 bases between them. The CDR3 spans 12 residues. Germline V CDR1 and CDR2: LGHDT, YNNKEL (reference sequence). The CDR3: CASSQSYNEQFF. DNA of the CDR3: TGTGCCAGCAGCCAATCGTACAATGAGCAGTTCTTC.

This rearrangement joins TRBV4-1 to TRBJ2-2, with a possible D match to TRBD1 (6 bases). The germline CDR1 and CDR2 sequences are MGHRA and YSYEKL. The germline V and J ends were trimmed by 5 bases and 5 bases, with 18 bases remaining between them. This CDR3 has 16 residues. The CDR3: CASSSIRNRETGELFF. In nucleotides, the CDR3 is TGCGCCAGCAGCTCAATCCGGAACAGGGAAACCGGGGAGCTGTTTTTT.

The V gene is TRBV27, the J gene TRBJ1-1; D is ambiguous. V lost 5 bases, J lost 0 bases, and 10 bases lay in between. This CDR3 comprises 14 residues. Germline V gene lookup returns CDR1 MNHEY and CDR2 SMNVEV (reference sequence). This chain's CDR3 is CASSVSALNTEAFF. CDR3 DNA: TGTGCCAGCAGTGTGTCCGCTTTGAACACTGAAGCTTTCTTT.

CDR3 nucleotide sequence: TGTGCCAGTAGTAACGGACTAGCCATTTACAATGAGCAGTTCTTC. The encoded protein is CASSNGLAIYNEQFF. The chain combines TRBV19 with TRBJ2-1; 8 bases line up with TRBD2. The CDR3 covers 15 residues. Looked up from germline, CDR1 is LNHDA and CDR2 is SQIVND (reference sequence). With 4 bases clipped from V and 4 bases from J, the junction kept 6 bases outside the gene matches.

The V gene is TRBV9, the J gene TRBJ2-1; D may match TRBD1 or TRBD2 (5 bases each). Per the germline V gene, CDR1 is SGDLS and CDR2 is YYNGEE. V shed 4 bases and J shed 6 bases, with 11 bases lying between them. CDR3 length equals 13 residues. CDR3: CASSPRDPNEQFF. CDR3 bases: TGTGCCAGCAGCCCCCGGGACCCCAATGAGCAGTTCTTC.

To note about this clone: With a much larger clone just one base away, this may be a read error. The V call is TRBV12-3 or TRBV12-4, the J call TRBJ1-1; D not certain. The CDR3 contains 12 residues. V was shortened by 3 bases and J by 1 base, with 3 bases between the two germline ends. CDR3 coding DNA: TGTGCCAGCAGTTTTCGGAACACTGAAGCTTTCTTT. This sequence encodes CASSFRNTEAFF.

This rearrangement joins TRBV6-1 to TRBJ1-1; 7 bases agree with TRBD1. V shed 0 bases and J 4 bases; nucleotides not matched to a gene: 14. The length of the CDR3 is 18 residues. Germline V gene lookup returns CDR1 MNHNS and CDR2 SASEGT. CDR3 protein: CASSEAQFFRGRITEAFF. The DNA for the CDR3 is TGTGCCAGCAGTGAAGCTCAGTTCTTTAGGGGGCGGATCACTGAAGCTTTCTTT.